This is a list of T cell receptor beta chains from one sample in a study of OX40 agonist ivuxolimab in advanced cancers. Profiling relied on immunoSEQ multiplex PCR, and the TCRdb table lists in-frame clones only, not all of them. The table shows 57,000 or so clones, with 80% to 85% occurring only once. The sequenced sample was CD4+ or CD8+ T cells sorted from blood, obtained in a trial of the OX40 agonist ivuxolimab. Receptors originate from an adult with an advanced solid tumor such as melanoma, head and neck, liver or kidney cancer. Each CDR3 is given with its conserved first and last residue. The D gene is left open where the match is weak. Clone size appears in some rows only: once, few, many, or a class for an expanded clone.

V gene: TRBV7-2
clone size: NA
D gene: TRBD2
J gene: TRBJ2-5
CDR3 protein: CASSIGLAGEQYF
CDR3 DNA: TGTGCCAGCAGCATCGGACTAGCGGGGGAGCAGTACTTC

V gene: TRBV6-5
clone size: NA
D gene: NA
J gene: TRBJ2-3
CDR3 protein: CASSSPDSTDTQYF
CDR3 DNA: TGTGCCAGCAGTTCACCGGACAGCACAGATACGCAGTATTTT

V gene: TRBV6-5
clone size: NA
D gene: NA
J gene: TRBJ1-1
CDR3 protein: CASGMRARNTEAFF
CDR3 DNA: TGTGCCAGCGGAATGCGGGCCCGGAACACTGAAGCTTTCTTT

V gene: TRBV30
clone size: NA
D gene: TRBD1
J gene: TRBJ2-3
CDR3 protein: CAWKQGADTQYF
CDR3 DNA: TGTGCCTGGAAGCAGGGGGCAGATACGCAGTATTTT

V gene: TRBV18
clone size: NA
D gene: NA
J gene: TRBJ1-2
CDR3 protein: CASSPGGQGRDYTF
CDR3 DNA: TGTGCCAGCTCACCCGGAGGGCAGGGTAGAGACTACACCTTC

V gene: TRBV18
clone size: few
D gene: NA
J gene: TRBJ1-6
CDR3 protein: CASSDRSSYNSPLHF
CDR3 DNA: TGTGCCAGCTCGGACCGGAGCTCCTATAATTCACCCCTCCACTTT

V gene: TRBV5-4
clone size: NA
D gene: NA
J gene: TRBJ1-2
CDR3 protein: CASSTDGPYGYTF
CDR3 DNA: TGTGCCAGCAGCACGGACGGGCCCTATGGCTACACCTTC

V gene: TRBV12-5
clone size: NA
D gene: TRBD1
J gene: TRBJ1-1
CDR3 protein: CASGLVPDRAVAFF
CDR3 DNA: TGTGCTAGTGGTTTGGTCCCGGACAGGGCGGTGGCTTTCTTT

V gene: TRBV4-1
clone size: once
D gene: TRBD1
J gene: TRBJ1-5
CDR3 protein: CASSQNRDRVSNQPQHF
CDR3 DNA: TGCGCCAGCAGCCAAAACCGGGACAGGGTGAGCAATCAGCCCCAGCATTTT

V gene: TRBV19
clone size: few
D gene: NA
J gene: TRBJ1-1
CDR3 protein: CASSIPGAWTEAFF
CDR3 DNA: TGTGCCAGTAGTATACCAGGGGCATGGACTGAAGCTTTCTTT

V gene: TRBV6-6
clone size: NA
D gene: TRBD1
J gene: TRBJ2-7
CDR3 protein: CASSSRDRGSSYEQYF
CDR3 DNA: TGTGCCAGCAGTTCCCGGGACAGGGGTTCCTCCTACGAGCAGTACTTC

V gene: TRBV28
clone size: NA
D gene: NA
J gene: TRBJ1-2
CDR3 protein: CASSFFGGIGGYTF
CDR3 DNA: TGTGCCAGCAGTTTTTTTGGGGGGATAGGGGGCTACACCTTC

V gene: TRBV5-4
clone size: NA
D gene: NA
J gene: TRBJ1-1
CDR3 protein: CASSPGKMNTEAFF
CDR3 DNA: TGTGCCAGCAGCCCTGGAAAAATGAACACTGAAGCTTTCTTT

V gene: TRBV19
clone size: once
D gene: NA
J gene: TRBJ2-6
CDR3 protein: CASSILSGGANVLTF
CDR3 DNA: TGTGCCAGTAGTATCCTCTCGGGTGGGGCCAACGTCCTGACTTTC

V gene: TRBV30
clone size: NA
D gene: NA
J gene: TRBJ1-3
CDR3 protein: CAWSRGAEGNTIYF
CDR3 DNA: TGTGCCTGGAGTCGGGGGGCTGAAGGAAACACCATATATTTT

V gene: TRBV30
clone size: NA
D gene: NA
J gene: TRBJ2-7
CDR3 protein: CAWRAPFAEQYF
CDR3 DNA: TGTGCCTGGAGGGCCCCCTTTGCCGAGCAGTACTTC

V gene: TRBV10-3
clone size: NA
D gene: TRBD1
J gene: TRBJ1-5
CDR3 protein: CAISEQGAGSNQPQHF
CDR3 DNA: TGTGCCATCAGTGAACAGGGGGCTGGGAGCAATCAGCCCCAGCATTTT

V gene: TRBV4-3
clone size: NA
D gene: TRBD2
J gene: TRBJ2-5
CDR3 protein: CASSQDLRGVQETQYF
CDR3 DNA: TGCGCCAGCAGCCAAGATCTCCGGGGGGTACAAGAGACCCAGTACTTC

V gene: TRBV5-4
clone size: NA
D gene: TRBD1
J gene: TRBJ1-2
CDR3 protein: CASRRGQAYNYGYTF
CDR3 DNA: TGTGCCAGCAGGCGAGGACAGGCATACAACTATGGCTACACCTTC

V gene: TRBV7-2
clone size: NA
D gene: NA
J gene: TRBJ1-4
CDR3 protein: CASSLFWDIGEKLFF
CDR3 DNA: TGTGCCAGCAGCTTGTTTTGGGACATTGGGGAAAAACTGTTTTTT

V gene: TRBV19
clone size: NA
D gene: TRBD2
J gene: TRBJ2-7
CDR3 protein: CASSIEGLAGRKVQYF
CDR3 DNA: TGTGCCAGTAGTATAGAAGGGCTAGCGGGAAGAAAGGTGCAGTACTTC

V gene: TRBV5-5
clone size: few
D gene: NA
J gene: TRBJ1-6
CDR3 protein: CASSLAGAGWDSPLHF
CDR3 DNA: TGTGCCAGCAGCTTGGCCGGAGCGGGGTGGGATTCACCCCTCCACTTT

V gene: TRBV30
clone size: NA
D gene: TRBD1
J gene: TRBJ1-1
CDR3 protein: CAWTTDRVAFF
CDR3 DNA: TGTGCCTGGACTACAGACAGGGTAGCTTTCTTT

V gene: TRBV2
clone size: NA
D gene: NA
J gene: TRBJ1-2
CDR3 protein: CASSRIGTVNYGYTF
CDR3 DNA: TGTGCCAGCAGTAGGATAGGGACCGTTAACTATGGCTACACCTTC

V gene: TRBV5-1
clone size: NA
D gene: NA
J gene: TRBJ1-1
CDR3 protein: CASSPGGEMNTEAFF
CDR3 DNA: TGCGCCAGCAGCCCGGGCGGGGAAATGAACACTGAAGCTTTCTTT

V gene: TRBV18
clone size: NA
D gene: NA
J gene: TRBJ1-2
CDR3 protein: CASSQAATASNYGYTF
CDR3 DNA: TGTGCCAGCTCACAGGCTGCGACAGCTTCCAACTATGGCTACACCTTC